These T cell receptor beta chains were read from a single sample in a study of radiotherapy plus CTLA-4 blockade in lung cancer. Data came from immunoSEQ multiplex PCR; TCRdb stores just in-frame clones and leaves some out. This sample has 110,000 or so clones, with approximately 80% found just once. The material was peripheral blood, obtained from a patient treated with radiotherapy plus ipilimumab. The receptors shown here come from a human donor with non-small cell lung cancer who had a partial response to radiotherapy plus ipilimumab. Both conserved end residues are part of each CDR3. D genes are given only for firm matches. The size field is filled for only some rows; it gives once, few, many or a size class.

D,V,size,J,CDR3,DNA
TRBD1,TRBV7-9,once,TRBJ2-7,CASSSPGQSYEQYF,TGTGCCAGCAGTTCTCCGGGACAGTCCTACGAGCAGTACTTC
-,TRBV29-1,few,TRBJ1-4,CSGGRIGEKLFF,TGCAGCGGAGGAAGAATAGGTGAAAAACTGTTTTTT
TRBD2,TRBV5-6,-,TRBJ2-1,CASSLELAGGPQDNEQFF,TGTGCCAGCAGCTTGGAACTAGCGGGAGGGCCTCAGGACAATGAGCAGTTCTTC
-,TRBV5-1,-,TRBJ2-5,CASGRPQETQYF,TGCGCCAGCGGCCGTCCCCAAGAGACCCAGTACTTC
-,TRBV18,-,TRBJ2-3,CASSPGGNTDTQYF,TGTGCCAGCTCACCGGGCGGGAACACAGATACGCAGTATTTT
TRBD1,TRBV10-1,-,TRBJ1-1,CASSMRGPNTEAFF,TGCGCCAGCAGTATGAGGGGGCCGAACACTGAAGCTTTCTTT
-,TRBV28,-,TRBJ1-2,CASSGGTAYGYTF,TGTGCCAGCAGCGGGGGTACGGCCTATGGCTACACCTTC
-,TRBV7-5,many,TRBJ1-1,CVRSLEGGNTEAFF,TGTGTCAGAAGCTTAGAGGGAGGGAACACTGAAGCTTTCTTT
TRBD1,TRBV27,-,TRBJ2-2,CASSRDRGHDTGELFF,TGTGCCAGCAGCCGGGACAGGGGGCATGACACCGGGGAGCTGTTTTTT
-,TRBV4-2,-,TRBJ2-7,CASSQDRDTYEQYF,TGTGCCAGCAGCCAAGATAGGGACACCTACGAGCAGTACTTC
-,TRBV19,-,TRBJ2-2,CASRKPGQTNTGELFF,TGTGCCAGTCGTAAACCGGGACAAACGAACACCGGGGAGCTGTTTTTT
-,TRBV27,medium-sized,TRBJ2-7,CASSYRANYEQYF,TGTGCCAGCAGTTACAGGGCGAACTACGAGCAGTACTTC
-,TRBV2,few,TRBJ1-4,CASRPDRATNEKLFF,TGTGCCAGCAGACCAGACAGAGCAACTAATGAAAAACTGTTTTTT
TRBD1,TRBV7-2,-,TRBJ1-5,CASSQGQGNQPQHF,TGTGCCAGCAGTCAAGGACAGGGCAATCAGCCCCAGCATTTT
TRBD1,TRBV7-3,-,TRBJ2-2,CASSFTGGQGGELFF,TGTGCCAGCAGCTTTACCGGGGGACAGGGCGGGGAGCTGTTTTTT
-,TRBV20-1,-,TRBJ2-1,CSAANYNEQFF,TGCAGTGCTGCGAACTACAATGAGCAGTTCTTC
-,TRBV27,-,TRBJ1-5,CASSWTDNQPQHF,TGTGCCAGCAGTTGGACAGATAATCAGCCCCAGCATTTT
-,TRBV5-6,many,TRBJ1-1,CASSLYAGVTEAFF,TGTGCCAGCAGCTTGTATGCAGGGGTCACTGAAGCTTTCTTT
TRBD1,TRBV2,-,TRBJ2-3,CASTQTGGTDTQYF,TGTGCCAGCACACAGACAGGGGGCACAGATACGCAGTATTTT
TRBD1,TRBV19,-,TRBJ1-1,CASSIRGTVNTEAFF,TGTGCCAGTAGTATAAGGGGGACAGTGAACACTGAAGCTTTCTTT
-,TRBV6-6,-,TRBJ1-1,CASSRGLNTEAFF,TGTGCCAGCAGTCGAGGGTTAAACACTGAAGCTTTCTTT
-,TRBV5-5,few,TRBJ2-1,CASSRGADNEQFF,TGTGCCAGCAGCCGGGGAGCAGACAATGAGCAGTTCTTC
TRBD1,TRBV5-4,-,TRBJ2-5,CASSRTGTETQYF,TGTGCCAGCAGCCGGACAGGGACAGAGACCCAGTACTTC
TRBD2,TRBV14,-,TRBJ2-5,CASSQDSPGTSFAETQYF,TGTGCCAGCAGCCAAGATTCACCCGGGACTAGTTTCGCTGAGACCCAGTACTTC
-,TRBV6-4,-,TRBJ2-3,CASSPGFWSDTQYF,TGTGCCAGCAGTCCAGGGTTTTGGTCAGATACGCAGTATTTT
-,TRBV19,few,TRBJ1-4,CASSGSRDRYNEKLFF,TGTGCCAGTAGTGGCTCGAGAGACAGGTATAATGAAAAACTGTTTTTT
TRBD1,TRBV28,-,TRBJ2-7,CASRGTGFMHEQYF,TGTGCCAGCAGGGGGACAGGGTTTATGCACGAGCAGTACTTC
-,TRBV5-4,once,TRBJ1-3,CASSLDKGNTIYF,TGTGCCAGCAGCTTGGACAAGGGAAACACCATATATTTT
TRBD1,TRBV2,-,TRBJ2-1,CASSYRGTRYNEQFF,TGTGCCAGCAGTTACAGGGGGACTCGGTACAATGAGCAGTTCTTC
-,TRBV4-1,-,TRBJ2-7,CASSQGGGGTYEQYF,TGCGCCAGCAGCCAAGGGGGGGGCGGAACCTACGAGCAGTACTTC
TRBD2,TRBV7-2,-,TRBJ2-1,CASSLRTSDEQFF,TGTGCCAGCAGCTTAAGGACTAGCGATGAGCAGTTCTTC
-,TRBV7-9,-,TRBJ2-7,CASSLGAGLNEQYF,TGTGCCAGCAGCTTAGGGGCAGGGCTCAACGAGCAGTACTTC